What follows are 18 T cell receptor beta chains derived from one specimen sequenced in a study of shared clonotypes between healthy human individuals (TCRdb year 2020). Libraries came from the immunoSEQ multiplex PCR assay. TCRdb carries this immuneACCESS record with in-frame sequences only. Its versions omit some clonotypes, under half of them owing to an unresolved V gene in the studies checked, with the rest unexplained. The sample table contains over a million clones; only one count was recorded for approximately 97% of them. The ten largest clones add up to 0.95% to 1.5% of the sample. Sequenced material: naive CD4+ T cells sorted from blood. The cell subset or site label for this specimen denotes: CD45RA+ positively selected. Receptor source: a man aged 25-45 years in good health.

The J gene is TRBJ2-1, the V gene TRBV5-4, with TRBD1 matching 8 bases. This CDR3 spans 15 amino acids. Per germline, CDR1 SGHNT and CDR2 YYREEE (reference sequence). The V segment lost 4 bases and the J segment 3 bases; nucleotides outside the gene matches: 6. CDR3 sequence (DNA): TGTGCCAGCAGCGGGTCCGGGACAGGCTACAATGAGCAGTTCTTC. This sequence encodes CASSGSGTGYNEQFF.

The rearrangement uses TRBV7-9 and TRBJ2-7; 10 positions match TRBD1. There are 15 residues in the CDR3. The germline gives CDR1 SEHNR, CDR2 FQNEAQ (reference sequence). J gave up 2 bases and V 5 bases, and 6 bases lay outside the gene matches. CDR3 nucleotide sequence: TGTGCCAGCAGCCCTAGGGGACAGGGGACCTACGAGCAGTACTTC. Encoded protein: CASSPRGQGTYEQYF. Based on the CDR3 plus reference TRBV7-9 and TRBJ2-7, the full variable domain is DTGVSQNPRHKITKRGQNVTFRCDPISEHNRLYWYRQTLGQGPEFLTYFQNEAQLEKSRLLSDRFSAERPKGSFSTLEIQRTEQGDSAMYLCASSPRGQGTYEQYFGPGTRLTVT.

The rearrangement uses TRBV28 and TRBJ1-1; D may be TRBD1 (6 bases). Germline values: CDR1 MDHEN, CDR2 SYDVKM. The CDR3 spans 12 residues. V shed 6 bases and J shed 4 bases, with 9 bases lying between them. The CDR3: CASRPQGTEAFF. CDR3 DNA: TGTGCCAGCAGGCCACAGGGCACTGAAGCTTTCTTT.

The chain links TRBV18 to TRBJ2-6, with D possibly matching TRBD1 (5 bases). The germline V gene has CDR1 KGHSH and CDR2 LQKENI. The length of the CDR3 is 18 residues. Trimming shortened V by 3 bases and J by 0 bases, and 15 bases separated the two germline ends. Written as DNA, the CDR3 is TGTGCCAGCTCACCTCAAGGGGCCTCCCCCTCTGGGGCCAACGTCCTGACTTTC. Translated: CASSPQGASPSGANVLTF. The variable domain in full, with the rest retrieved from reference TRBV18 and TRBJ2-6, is NAGVMQNPRHLVRRRGQEARLRCSPMKGHSHVYWYRQLPEEGLKFMVYLQKENIIDESGMPKERFSAEFPKEGPSILRIQQVVRGDSAAYFCASSPQGASPSGANVLTFGAGSRLTVL.

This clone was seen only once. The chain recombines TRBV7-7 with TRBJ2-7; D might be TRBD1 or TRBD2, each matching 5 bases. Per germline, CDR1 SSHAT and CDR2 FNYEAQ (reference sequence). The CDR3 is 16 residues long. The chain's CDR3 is CASAPLGGAGSYEQYF. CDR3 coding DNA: TGTGCTAGCGCACCACTAGGTGGGGCAGGGTCCTACGAGCAGTACTTC.

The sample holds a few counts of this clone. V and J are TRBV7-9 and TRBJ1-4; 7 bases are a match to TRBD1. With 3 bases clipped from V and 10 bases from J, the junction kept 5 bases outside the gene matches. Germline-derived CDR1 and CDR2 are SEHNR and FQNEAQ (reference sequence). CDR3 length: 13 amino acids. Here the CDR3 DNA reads TGTGCCAGCAGCTTTCGACAGGGTGGAAAACTGTTTTTT. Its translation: CASSFRQGGKLFF.

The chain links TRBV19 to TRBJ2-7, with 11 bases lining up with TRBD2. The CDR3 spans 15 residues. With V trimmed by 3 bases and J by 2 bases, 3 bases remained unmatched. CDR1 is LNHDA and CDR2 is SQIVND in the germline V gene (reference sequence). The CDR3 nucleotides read TGTGCCAGTAGTATGGGGACTAGCGGAGCCTACGAGCAGTACTTC. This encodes CASSMGTSGAYEQYF.

CDR3 region: CASSGTGIGSSNQPQHF. DNA of the CDR3: TGTGCCAGCAGTGGAACAGGGATTGGGTCTAGCAATCAGCCCCAGCATTTT. The rearrangement joins TRBV27 to TRBJ1-5; D perhaps matches TRBD1 (6 bases). Trimming shortened V by 5 bases and J by 0 bases, and 17 bases separated the two germline ends. CDR1 and CDR2 (germline): MNHEY, SMNVEV (reference sequence). The CDR3 extends over 17 amino acids.

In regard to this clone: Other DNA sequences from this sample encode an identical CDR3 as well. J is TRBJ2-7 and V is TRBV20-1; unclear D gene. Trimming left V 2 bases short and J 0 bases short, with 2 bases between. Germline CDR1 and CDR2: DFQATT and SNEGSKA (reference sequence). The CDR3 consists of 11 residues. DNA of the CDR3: TGCAGTGCTAGACGCTCCTACGAGCAGTACTTC. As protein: CSARRSYEQYF.

The CDR3 is CASSLRQGQSYEQYF. The CDR3 coding sequence is TGTGCCAGCAGTCTAAGGCAGGGACAGAGCTACGAGCAGTACTTC. The V and J genes are TRBV27 and TRBJ2-7; 7 positions match TRBD1. Germline V gene data show CDR1 as MNHEY and CDR2 as SMNVEV (reference sequence). The CDR3 sequence is 15 residues long. The V gene end was trimmed by 5 bases and the J gene end by 3 bases; junction bases not matched to a gene: 10.

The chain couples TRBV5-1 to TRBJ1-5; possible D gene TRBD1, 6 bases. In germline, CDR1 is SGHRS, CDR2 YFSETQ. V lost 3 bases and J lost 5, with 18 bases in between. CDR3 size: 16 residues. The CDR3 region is CASSWGPQGSDQPQHF. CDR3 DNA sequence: TGCGCCAGCAGCTGGGGGCCACAGGGATCGGATCAGCCCCAGCATTTT.

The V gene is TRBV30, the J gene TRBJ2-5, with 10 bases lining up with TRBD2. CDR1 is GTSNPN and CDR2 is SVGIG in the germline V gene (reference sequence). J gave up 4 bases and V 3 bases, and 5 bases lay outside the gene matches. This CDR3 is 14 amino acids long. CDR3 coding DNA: TGTGCCTGGAGCCTAGCGGGGGTCCGAGAGACCCAGTACTTC. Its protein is CAWSLAGVRETQYF.

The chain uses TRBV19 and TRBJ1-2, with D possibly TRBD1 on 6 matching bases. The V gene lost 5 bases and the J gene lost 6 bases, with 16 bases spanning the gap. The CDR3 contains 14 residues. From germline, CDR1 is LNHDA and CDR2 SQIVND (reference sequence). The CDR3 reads CASSPLDRLDGYTF. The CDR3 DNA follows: TGTGCCAGTAGTCCCCTGGACAGACTTGATGGCTACACCTTC.

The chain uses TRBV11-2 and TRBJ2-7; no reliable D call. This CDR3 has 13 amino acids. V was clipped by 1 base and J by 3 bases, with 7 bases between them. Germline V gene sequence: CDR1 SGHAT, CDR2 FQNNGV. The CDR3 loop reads CASSLVGFYEQYF. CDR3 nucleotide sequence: TGTGCCAGCAGCTTAGTAGGCTTCTACGAGCAGTACTTC.

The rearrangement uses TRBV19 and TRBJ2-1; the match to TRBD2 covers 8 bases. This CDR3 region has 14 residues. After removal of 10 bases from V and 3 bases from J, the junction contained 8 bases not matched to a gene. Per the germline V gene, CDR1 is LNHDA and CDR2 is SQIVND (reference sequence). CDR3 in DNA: TGTGCCACCCGGGAGGGCCCTGTCTACAATGAGCAGTTCTTC. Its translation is CATREGPVYNEQFF.

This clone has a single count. CDR3 residues: CAWSIPGVPGANVLTF. The CDR3 DNA reads TGTGCCTGGAGTATTCCAGGGGTTCCTGGGGCCAACGTCCTGACTTTC. The chain uses TRBV30 and TRBJ2-6; tentative D call: TRBD1 (6 bases). Between the trimmed V and J ends, which lost 2 bases and 2 bases, there was a span of 13 bases. Germline values: CDR1 GTSNPN, CDR2 SVGIG (reference sequence). The CDR3 totals 16 residues.

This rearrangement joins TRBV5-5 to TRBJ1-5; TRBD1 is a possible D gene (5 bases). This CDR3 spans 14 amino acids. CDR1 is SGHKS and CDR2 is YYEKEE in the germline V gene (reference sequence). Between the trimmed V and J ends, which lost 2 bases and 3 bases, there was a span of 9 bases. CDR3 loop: CASSFSGSNQPQHF. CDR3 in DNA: TGTGCCAGCAGCTTTTCAGGGTCCAATCAGCCCCAGCATTTT. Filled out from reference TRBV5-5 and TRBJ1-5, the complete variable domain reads DAGVTQSPTHLIKTRGQQVTLRCSPISGHKSVSWYQQVLGQGPQFIFQYYEKEERGRGNFPDRFSARQFPNYSSELNVNALLLGDSALYLCASSFSGSNQPQHFGDGTRLSIL.

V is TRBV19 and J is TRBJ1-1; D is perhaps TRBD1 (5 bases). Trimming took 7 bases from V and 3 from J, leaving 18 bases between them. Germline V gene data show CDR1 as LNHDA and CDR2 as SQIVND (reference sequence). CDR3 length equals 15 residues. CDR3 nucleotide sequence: TGTGCCAGTAACTACCTGGGGCTATCTGACACTGAAGCTTTCTTT. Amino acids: CASNYLGLSDTEAFF.